This TCR beta chain derives from a study of spatial heterogeneity in lung cancer. Study-wide background: Fewer alpha-chain than beta-chain sequences were consistently detected.

The CDR3 consists of 13 residues. V was trimmed by 6 bases and J by 10 bases, leaving 17 bases between them. CDR1 SGHTA and CDR2 FQGNSA come from the germline V gene. Every TCR cDNA molecule bore its own unique molecular identifier. TCRdb ran MiXCR on the 5' RACE reads and lists one entry per CDR3 protein. The sample shows about 3,100 distinct CDR3 sequences, under 14% of them seen only once. Regarding the study as a whole: Expanded intratumoral alpha and beta TCR counts tracked tumor mutation counts.

Sample time point: sample taken at primary tumor resection. Samples were donated by 72 untreated early-stage non-small cell lung cancer patients. This clonotype came up many times. As yet, its antigen is unknown. The chain uses TRBV7-2 and TRBJ2-3, with TRBD2 as a possible D gene (6 bases). The sequencing used lung tumor tissue, collected at surgery. This TCR was sampled from a male donor with early-stage non-small cell lung cancer. The CDR3 is CASRQELLAAQYF. The DNA of the CDR3 is TGTGCCAGCAGACAAGAATTACTAGCAGCGCAGTATTTT.